Below are 3 T cell receptor beta chains sequenced from a single sample in a study of cytomegalovirus exposure and HLA in healthy donors. Researchers ran the PCR with 60 Vbeta and 13 Jbeta primers. Here immunoSEQ multiplex PCR was the method, and the copy in TCRdb shows in-frame clones only, minus some. Found here are around 300,000 clones, under 80% of them singletons; the top ten hold over 2%. The sequencing sample was made of PBMCs. These receptors were taken from a female donor in good health and CMV-seronegative.

V usage is TRBV11-2 and J usage is TRBJ1-2, with D maybe TRBD1 (6 bases). The CDR3 spans 13 residues. CDR1 and CDR2 from the germline V gene are SGHAT and FQNNGV. With 5 bases removed from V and 2 bases from J, the gap between germline ends came to 9 bases. In nucleotides, the CDR3 is TGTGCCAGCAGCCCAGACAGGAACTATGGCTACACCTTC. This gives the protein CASSPDRNYGYTF.

J is TRBJ2-6 and V is TRBV5-1, with D tentatively TRBD1 (5 bases). CDR3 length: 17 residues. V lost 0 bases to trimming and J lost 4 bases, with 14 bases between them. The V gene's germline CDR1 is SGHRS and CDR2 YFSETQ. The CDR3 is CASSLGGSGAGANVLTF. The CDR3 bases are TGCGCCAGCAGCTTGGGCGGTAGTGGGGCCGGGGCCAACGTCCTGACTTTC.

A note on this clone: Its ends do not fully match the called genes, so a read error is possible. The chain is built from TRBV7-9 and TRBJ2-3, with D perhaps matching TRBD2 (6 bases). CDR3 length equals 12 residues. Germline V lookup: CDR1 SEHNR, CDR2 FQNEAQ (reference sequence). CDR3 nucleotide sequence: TGTTCCAGCAGTCCCGGGGGAGATACGCAGTATTTT. This codes for CSSSPGGDTQYF.